The next 25 T cell receptor beta chains were all read from a single sample in a study of T cell repertoires in aging, cancer and after chemotherapy. Multiplex touch-down PCR with TRB-A/B primers amplified rearranged V-D-J TRB sequences. Each CDR3 protein is one row after TCRdb ran MiXCR on the multiplex PCR reads. The table records 1,500 to 2,000 distinct CDR3 sequences, around 23% of them present only once. The template was genomic DNA from peripheral blood, not RNA. The specimen was blood. These receptors were collected from a human donor with a blood cancer.

This chain connects TRBV7-2 to TRBJ1-6; D is uncertain. The CDR3 is made up of 16 amino acids. Germline lookup yields CDR1 SGHTA and CDR2 FQGNSA. The V and J ends lost 5 bases and 0 bases respectively, with 11 bases between them. The CDR3: CASSAELSSYNSPLHF. CDR3 DNA sequence: TGTGCCAGCAGCGCGGAACTGAGCTCCTATAATTCACCCCTCCACTTT.

By share, this clonotype ranks as medium-sized. This CDR3 is CASSLGGDRPQYF. The CDR3 DNA sequence: TGTGCCAGCAGTTTAGGGGGAGATCGGCCGCAGTATTTT. The rearrangement links TRBV27 to TRBJ2-3; D possibly matches TRBD1 or TRBD2 (5 bases each). Per the germline V gene, CDR1 is MNHEY and CDR2 is SMNVEV (reference sequence). The CDR3 has 13 residues. V shed 2 bases and J shed 10 bases, with 13 bases lying between them.

By share of the sample, this clonotype is large. V gene TRBV29-1 combines with J gene TRBJ2-2; possible D gene TRBD2, 5 bases. Per germline, CDR1 SQVTM and CDR2 ANQGSEA. The ends were cut back, 7 bases at V and 6 bases at J, with 9 bases in the middle. The length of the CDR3 is 11 residues. The CDR3 spells CSASGAGELFF. The DNA of the CDR3 is TGCAGCGCTTCCGGGGCCGGGGAGCTGTTTTTT.

Judged by abundance, this clonotype is large. V is TRBV29-1 and J is TRBJ1-4; D remains unclear. Trimming stripped 5 bases from V and 3 bases from J, with 10 bases between. Germline V gene data show CDR1 as SQVTM and CDR2 as ANQGSEA. This CDR3 is 13 amino acids long. The CDR3 spells CSVRSVANEKLFF. The CDR3 coding sequence is TGCAGCGTTAGGTCCGTGGCTAATGAAAAACTGTTTTTT.

V and J are TRBV5-1 and TRBJ2-5; 10 bases line up with TRBD1. Germline V gene lookup returns CDR1 SGHRS and CDR2 YFSETQ. Trimming took 3 bases from V and 5 from J; bases not matched to a gene: 10. The CDR3 runs to 16 residues. The CDR3 nucleotides read TGCGCCAGCAGCTGGGGAGACAGGGGGCTCTGGGAGACCCAGTACTTC. Protein sequence: CASSWGDRGLWETQYF.

This clonotype is medium-sized by share. This chain links TRBV6-6 with TRBJ2-3; TRBD2 aligns across 7 bases. This CDR3 contains 15 residues. Germline CDR1 and CDR2: MNHNY and SVGAGI (reference sequence). Trimming cost V 6 bases and J 3 bases; bases outside gene matches: 9. The CDR3 region has the DNA TGTGCCAGCAGGCGATCAGCTAGCGGAACAGATACGCAGTATTTT. Translated: CASRRSASGTDTQYF.

The CDR3 spells CSASPGSNTGELFF. In nucleotides, the CDR3 is TGCAGTGCTAGCCCGGGGTCGAACACCGGGGAGCTGTTTTTT. This chain uses TRBV20-1 with TRBJ2-2; D perhaps matches TRBD2 (5 bases). This CDR3 region has 14 residues. Germline V gives CDR1 DFQATT, CDR2 SNEGSKA (reference sequence). V was trimmed by 3 bases and J by 0 bases, leaving 8 bases between them.

This clonotype is medium-sized (0.01 to 0.1%) within its sample. V is TRBV29-1 and J is TRBJ1-2; D possibly corresponds to TRBD1 (5 bases). Germline CDR1 reads SQVTM; CDR2 reads ANQGSEA. The CDR3 spans 12 residues. V dropped 0 bases and J dropped 7 bases, with 9 bases sitting between them. The CDR3 region is CSVEDLGGGYTF. The DNA of the CDR3 is TGCAGCGTTGAAGATCTGGGGGGTGGCTACACCTTC.

By sample share, this clonotype is medium-sized. The chain has TRBV19 and TRBJ1-5; tentative D call: TRBD1 (5 bases). V was cut by 6 bases and J by 0 bases, with 12 bases left in between. Germline V gene data show CDR1 as LNHDA and CDR2 as SQIVND (reference sequence). The CDR3 is 15 amino acids. In nucleotides, the CDR3 is TGTGCCAGTAGGATCGACAGATATAGCAATCAGCCCCAGCATTTT. Translation gives CASRIDRYSNQPQHF.

A few counts support this clonotype. This chain uses TRBV7-9 with TRBJ1-4, with D perhaps matching TRBD1 (5 bases). Trimming removed 3 bases at V and 4 bases at J, with 9 bases between. CDR3 length equals 14 residues. Germline-derived CDR1 and CDR2 are SEHNR and FQNEAQ (reference sequence). The CDR3 coding sequence is TGTGCCAGCAGCTTTTGGGGCGGTAATGAAAAACTGTTTTTT. Its translation is CASSFWGGNEKLFF. The entire variable domain, with the rest obtained from reference TRBV7-9 and TRBJ1-4, is as follows: DTGVSQNPRHKITKRGQNVTFRCDPISEHNRLYWYRQTLGQGPEFLTYFQNEAQLEKSRLLSDRFSAERPKGSFSTLEIQRTEQGDSAMYLCASSFWGGNEKLFFGSGTQLSVL.

This clonotype is medium-sized in the sample. The chain links TRBV19 to TRBJ2-7; D perhaps matches TRBD1 (6 bases). This CDR3 has 15 amino acids. V was clipped by 8 bases and J by 0 bases, with 17 bases between them. Germline V gene sequence: CDR1 LNHDA, CDR2 SQIVND (reference sequence). CDR3 sequence reads: CASATGYQHSYEQYF. CDR3 DNA sequence: TGTGCCAGTGCCACAGGGTACCAACACTCCTACGAGCAGTACTTC. The variable domain in full, with the rest retrieved from reference TRBV19 and TRBJ2-7, is DGGITQSPKYLFRKEGQNVTLSCEQNLNHDAMYWYRQDPGQGLRLIYYSQIVNDFQKGDIAEGYSVSREKKESFPLTVTSAQKNPTAFYLCASATGYQHSYEQYFGPGTRLTVT.

This chain links TRBV10-2 with TRBJ2-1, with D possibly matching TRBD2 (5 bases). V lost 7 bases to trimming and J lost 4 bases, with 14 bases between them. The CDR3 runs 14 residues. Looked up from germline, CDR1 is WSHSY and CDR2 is SAAADI. CDR3 bases: TGCGCCAGCAATCGGGGTACCGCATACAATGAGCAGTTCTTC. Translated, it gives CASNRGTAYNEQFF.

This clonotype is medium-sized. The genes are TRBV27 and TRBJ1-4; D not certain. Germline V gives CDR1 MNHEY, CDR2 SMNVEV (reference sequence). With 2 bases removed from V and 0 bases from J, the gap between germline ends came to 7 bases. There are 15 residues in the CDR3. The CDR3 loop is CASSLNLATNEKLFF. The DNA of the CDR3 is TGTGCCAGCAGTTTAAACCTTGCAACTAATGAAAAACTGTTTTTT.

The chain links TRBV7-9 to TRBJ2-3; 9 bases line up with TRBD2. Germline V gene data show CDR1 as SEHNR and CDR2 as FQNEAQ (reference sequence). Trimming cost V 5 bases and J 4 bases; bases outside gene matches: 7. The CDR3 spans 15 residues. CDR3 sequence reads: CASSPSGGSADTQYF. In DNA form, the CDR3 reads TGTGCCAGCAGCCCAAGCGGGGGGAGTGCAGATACGCAGTATTTT.

Sample share makes this clonotype medium-sized. The J gene is TRBJ2-7, the V gene TRBV18, with no clear D. The V gene's germline CDR1 is KGHSH and CDR2 LQKENI. The CDR3 loop spans 13 amino acids. The germline V and J ends were trimmed by 3 bases and 2 bases, with 8 bases remaining between them. The CDR3 sequence is CASSPGSTYEQYF. CDR3 DNA sequence: TGTGCCAGCTCACCGGGTAGCACCTACGAGCAGTACTTC.

By its share, this clonotype is medium-sized. The V call is TRBV19, the J call TRBJ2-2; D is uncertain. CDR3 length equals 16 residues. Deletions cut 0 bases from V and 4 bases from J, with 12 bases between. Germline assignment: CDR1 LNHDA and CDR2 SQIVND (reference sequence). In DNA, the CDR3 is TGTGCCAGTAGTATAGATTACAACTACCTCACCGGGGAGCTGTTTTTT. Translation: CASSIDYNYLTGELFF.

Relative to its sample, this clonotype is medium-sized (0.01 to 0.1%). V usage is TRBV6-5 and J usage is TRBJ2-3; 8 bases line up with TRBD2. The CDR3 is made up of 14 amino acids. V lost 5 bases to trimming and J lost 3 bases; unmatched junction nucleotides: 4. The germline CDR1 and CDR2 sequences are MNHEY and SVGAGI. The chain's CDR3 is CASSQGLGTDTQYF. CDR3 nucleotides: TGTGCCAGCAGTCAGGGACTAGGTACAGATACGCAGTATTTT.

This clonotype is judged medium-sized. The chain is built from TRBV6-5 and TRBJ1-1, with D possibly TRBD1 on 6 matching bases. This CDR3 is built from 16 residues. Germline lookup yields CDR1 MNHEY and CDR2 SVGAGI. V lost 7 bases, J lost 2 bases, and 20 bases lay in between. CDR3 loop: CASIPWGTGRNTEAFF. DNA of the CDR3: TGTGCCAGCATCCCGTGGGGCACAGGGCGAAACACTGAAGCTTTCTTT.

The J gene is TRBJ1-2, the V gene TRBV6-5; TRBD1 aligns across 8 bases. The CDR3 is 15 residues long. The ends lost 0 bases at V and 3 bases at J; junction bases unmatched: 3. The germline V gene has CDR1 MNHEY and CDR2 SVGAGI. The CDR3 DNA reads as TGTGCCAGCAGTTACTCCGGGACAGGACACTATGGCTACACCTTC. It codes for CASSYSGTGHYGYTF.

By its share, this clonotype is medium-sized (0.01 to 0.1%). This chain uses TRBV5-1 with TRBJ2-2; 8 positions agree with TRBD2. The length of the CDR3 is 16 residues. The V segment lost 4 bases and the J segment 3 bases; nucleotides outside the gene matches: 8. Germline CDR1 reads SGHRS; CDR2 reads YFSETQ. Written as DNA, the CDR3 is TGCGCCAGCAGCCCTCACGGGAGGGCCGACACCGGGGAGCTGTTTTTT. Encoded protein: CASSPHGRADTGELFF.

In this sample, this clonotype is medium-sized. The chain recombines TRBV18 with TRBJ1-2; no definite D call. Trimming took off 1 base at V and 3 bases at J, with 3 bases between the two ends. CDR3 length: 12 amino acids. Germline V gene data show CDR1 as KGHSH and CDR2 as LQKENI. Written as DNA, the CDR3 is TGTGCCAGCTCACCACAGGACTATGGCTACACCTTC. Residues: CASSPQDYGYTF.

A note on this clonotype: This clone may be a read error of a much larger clone one base away. The chain couples TRBV6-2 or TRBV6-3 to TRBJ1-1; 9 bases fit TRBD1. The germline gives CDR1 MNHEY, CDR2 SVGEGT. The CDR3 loop spans 14 amino acids. Trimming took 6 bases from V and 7 from J; bases not matched to a gene: 9. DNA of the CDR3: TGTGCCAGCAGACGGGACAGGGAGGGGGTTGAAGCTTTCTTT. This gives the protein CASRRDREGVEAFF.

This clonotype was detected only a few times. V gene TRBV5-1 combines with J gene TRBJ2-5; TRBD1 agrees at 7 bases. Germline CDR1 is SGHRS and CDR2 is YFSETQ. The ends lost 3 bases at V and 3 bases at J; junction bases unmatched: 5. There are 14 residues in the CDR3. This chain's CDR3 is CASSSSGTEETQYF. In nucleotides, the CDR3 is TGCGCCAGCAGCTCCTCCGGGACAGAAGAGACCCAGTACTTC.

There are a few counts of this clonotype. The rearrangement links TRBV4-3 to TRBJ2-1; D ambiguous. Germline assignment: CDR1 LGHNA and CDR2 YSLEER. Trimming pared 4 bases from V and 3 bases from J, leaving 10 bases between. The CDR3 totals 14 residues. In DNA, the CDR3 is TGCGCCAGCAGCCCGCCATGGGACTACAATGAGCAGTTCTTC. As protein: CASSPPWDYNEQFF.

The V and J genes are TRBV12-3 or TRBV12-4 and TRBJ1-2; D remains unclear. Trimming stripped 8 bases from V and 1 base from J, with 11 bases between. The CDR3 is made up of 13 amino acids. The CDR3 here is CASSYFDNYGYTF. CDR3 sequence (DNA): TGTGCCAGCTCATATTTTGATAACTATGGCTACACCTTC.